This note documents a single T cell receptor beta chain sequence. The data are from a study of blood T cell repertoires in COVID-19. Background on the study: Acute and convalescent COVID-19 samples came from the United States, Italy and Spain. The cDNA or gDNA used as material had been derived from T cells, B-cell-depleted T cells, or PBMCs.

Generated by immunoSEQ multiplex PCR, the TCRdb table keeps only in-frame clones and is missing some. The data contain approximately 140,000 clones, more than 70% of them singletons. Sequences were obtained from peripheral blood. The TCR was taken from a man in his 60s with acute or convalescent COVID-19.

The CDR3 loop reads CASSYSRKSNQPQHF. CDR3 sequence (DNA): TGTGCCAGCAGTTACTCGAGGAAGAGCAATCAGCCCCAGCATTTT. This chain joins TRBV6-5 and TRBJ1-5; D gene ambiguous. The CDR3 sequence is 15 residues long. Deletions cut 0 bases from V and 1 base from J, with 7 bases between. Germline V lookup: CDR1 MNHEY, CDR2 SVGAGI.